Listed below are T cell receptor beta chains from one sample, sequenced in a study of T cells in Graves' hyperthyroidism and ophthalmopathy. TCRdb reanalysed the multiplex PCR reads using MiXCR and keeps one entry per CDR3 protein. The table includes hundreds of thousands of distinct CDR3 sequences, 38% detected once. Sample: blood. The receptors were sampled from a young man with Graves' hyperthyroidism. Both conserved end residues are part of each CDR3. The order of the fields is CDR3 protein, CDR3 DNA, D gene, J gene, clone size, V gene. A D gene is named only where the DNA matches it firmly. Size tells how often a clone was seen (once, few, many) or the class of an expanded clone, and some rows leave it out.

CDR3 protein: CASSLGATPGRNRSPLHF
CDR3 DNA: TGTGCCAGCAGCTTGGGGGCCACTCCAGGCAGGAATCGTTCACCCCTCCACTTT
D gene: .
J gene: TRBJ1-6
clone size: .
V gene: TRBV7-2

CDR3 protein: CSAKGLGRYGQYF
CDR3 DNA: TGCAGTGCGAAGGGACTTGGGCGCTACGGGCAGTACTTC
D gene: .
J gene: TRBJ2-7
clone size: .
V gene: TRBV20-1

CDR3 protein: CASVGLWNTGELFF
CDR3 DNA: TGTGCCAGCGTGGGACTCTGGAACACCGGGGAGCTGTTTTTT
D gene: .
J gene: TRBJ2-2
clone size: few
V gene: TRBV7-6

CDR3 protein: CASSSPPSGNTGELFF
CDR3 DNA: TGTGCCAGCAGCTCCCCCCCTAGCGGGAACACCGGGGAGCTGTTTTTT
D gene: TRBD2
J gene: TRBJ2-2
clone size: few
V gene: TRBV7-6

CDR3 protein: CSARTGVGSETQYF
CDR3 DNA: TGCAGTGCTAGAACGGGTGTCGGTTCGGAGACCCAGTACTTC
D gene: .
J gene: TRBJ2-5
clone size: many
V gene: TRBV20-1

CDR3 protein: CASRQGFGYTF
CDR3 DNA: TGTGCCAGCAGGCAGGGGTTTGGCTACACCTTC
D gene: .
J gene: TRBJ1-2
clone size: many
V gene: TRBV5-6

CDR3 protein: CAWRGEGTGETQYF
CDR3 DNA: TGTGCCTGGAGGGGAGAGGGGACAGGAGAGACCCAGTACTTC
D gene: TRBD1
J gene: TRBJ2-5
clone size: few
V gene: TRBV30

CDR3 protein: CASSLFGVETQYF
CDR3 DNA: TGTGCCAGCAGCTTATTTGGGGTGGAGACCCAGTACTTC
D gene: .
J gene: TRBJ2-5
clone size: .
V gene: TRBV7-2

CDR3 protein: CASSLPTGLAGGRIGELFF
CDR3 DNA: TGTGCCAGCAGCTTGCCGACTGGACTAGCGGGGGGCAGGATCGGGGAGCTGTTTTTT
D gene: TRBD2
J gene: TRBJ2-2
clone size: few
V gene: TRBV5-4

CDR3 protein: CSPLEGGRDTQYF
CDR3 DNA: TGCAGTCCGCTAGAGGGGGGGCGGGATACGCAGTATTTT
D gene: .
J gene: TRBJ2-3
clone size: .
V gene: TRBV20-1

CDR3 protein: CASGFQTEEVGNTIYF
CDR3 DNA: TGTGCTAGCGGTTTTCAAACAGAGGAGGTCGGAAACACCATATATTTT
D gene: .
J gene: TRBJ1-3
clone size: .
V gene: TRBV16